This T cell receptor beta chain was sequenced during a study of blood T cell repertoires in COVID-19. Study summary: Italy, Spain and the United States were the sources of the convalescent and acute COVID-19 samples. T cells, B-cell-depleted T cells, or PBMCs provided the cDNA or gDNA that served as material.

The CDR3 has 13 residues. CDR1 and CDR2 (germline): MNHEY, SVGEGT. With 0 bases removed from V and 2 bases from J, the gap between germline ends came to 5 bases. As handled by the study authors: Amplification of reference gene primers provided the estimated nucleated cell counts. Libraries were prepared by immunoSEQ multiplex PCR; TCRdb keeps only in-frame clonotypes and omits some of them. For V, J and clone size, that table is used; D and trimming come from the DNA. The sample shows some 70,000 clones, 65% to 85% of them seen only once. The TCR originated in a man over 45 with active COVID-19. The J gene is TRBJ2-7, the V gene TRBV6-2 or TRBV6-3; a weak D match, TRBD1 (5 bases). Sequenced input: peripheral blood. Written as DNA, the CDR3 is TGTGCCAGCAGTTACTCGGACACCTACGAGCAGTACTTC. This gives the protein CASSYSDTYEQYF.